These 13 T cell receptor beta chains were all obtained from the same sample, sequenced in a study of brain metastases from non-small cell lung cancer. Assay used: immunoSEQ multiplex PCR; TCRdb lists only in-frame clones, some missing. The sample lists 2,400 or so clones; about 85% were seen once. What was sequenced was primary lung tumor tissue. These receptors were collected from a donor at least 40 years old with non-small cell lung cancer.

The chain recombines TRBV11-1 with TRBJ1-3, with D tentatively TRBD1 (5 bases). V lost 4 bases and J 4 bases, leaving 8 bases between the germline ends. Looked up from germline, CDR1 is SGHAT and CDR2 is FQDESV (reference sequence). CDR3 size: 13 residues. This chain's CDR3 is CASSSGRGNTIYF. The CDR3 DNA reads TGTGCCAGCAGCTCGGGACGAGGAAACACCATATATTTT. Using reference TRBV11-1 and TRBJ1-3 for the parts outside the CDR3, the full variable domain is EAEVAQSPRYKITEKSQAVAFWCDPISGHATLYWYRQILGQGPELLVQFQDESVVDDSQLPKDRFSAERLKGVDSTLKIQPAELGDSAMYLCASSSGRGNTIYFGEGSWLTVV.

The chain links TRBV4-3 to TRBJ1-6; 12 nucleotides align to TRBD1. V lost 1 base to trimming and J lost 9 bases; unmatched junction nucleotides: 4. The CDR3 has 16 residues. From germline, CDR1 is LGHNA and CDR2 YSLEER. CDR3: CASSQGDRGLGSPLHF. As DNA, the CDR3 is TGCGCCAGCAGCCAAGGGGACAGGGGGCTGGGTTCACCCCTCCACTTT.

The CDR3 DNA is TGTGCCAGCAGCTTGCAACCCAGGGGGGATTCACCCCTCCACTTT. Amino acid sequence: CASSLQPRGDSPLHF. This chain connects TRBV5-6 to TRBJ1-6, with TRBD1 matching over 7 bases. The J segment lost 8 bases and the V segment lost 1 base, leaving 6 bases of the junction unmatched. The germline V gene has CDR1 SGHDT and CDR2 YYEEEE. The CDR3 is 15 amino acids.

This clone was seen only a few times. The rearrangement links TRBV4-2 to TRBJ1-6; D is uncertain. V gave up 1 base and J gave up 6 bases, with 10 bases separating them. The length of the CDR3 is 15 residues. CDR1 and CDR2 from the germline V gene are LGHNA and YNFKEQ. The CDR3 DNA follows: TGTGCCAGCAGCCAAGTAACAGAAGTTAATTCACCCCTCCACTTT. Amino acids: CASSQVTEVNSPLHF.

There are a few counts of this clone. CDR3 DNA: TGTGCCAGGAACGGAAACAACTATGGCTACACCTTC. Translated, it gives CARNGNNYGYTF. V gene TRBV2 combines with J gene TRBJ1-2, with D unresolved. The V end lost 9 bases, the J end lost 2 bases, and 10 bases lay between the germline ends. Germline CDR1 and CDR2: SNHLY and FYNNEI. The CDR3 is 12 amino acids.

This clone was observed once. The junction and the germline gene differ at one end; a read error may be behind it. V is TRBV18 and J is TRBJ1-4; D gene ambiguous. The CDR3 is made up of 15 amino acids. Per the germline V gene, CDR1 is KGHSH and CDR2 is LQKENI. CDR3 in DNA: TGTGCCAGCTTACCACCGACCGCAACTAATGAAAAACTGTTTTTT. Protein: CASLPPTATNEKLFF.

This clone was observed a single time. At one end, the junction sequence differs from germline, possibly due to a read error. This sequence joins TRBV2 and TRBJ2-1, with D possibly being TRBD1 or TRBD2 (5 bases each). Germline V lookup: CDR1 SNHLY, CDR2 FYNNEI. The CDR3 spans 13 residues. CDR3 sequence reads: CASTVTEQAGALF. The CDR3 nucleotides are TGTGCCAGCACCGTAACTGAACAGGCCGGGGCGCTCTTC.

This chain's CDR3 is CASTPGQTTNEKLFF. In DNA form, the CDR3 reads TGTGCCAGCACCCCAGGACAGACAACTAATGAAAAACTGTTTTTT. The chain has TRBV6-2 or TRBV6-3 and TRBJ1-4; the D gene is possibly TRBD1 (6 bases). The CDR3 is 15 amino acids. Germline V lookup: CDR1 MNHEY, CDR2 SVGEGT. Trimming stripped 7 bases from V and 0 bases from J, with 12 bases between.

The chain uses TRBV24-1 and TRBJ2-2; D not certain. V lost 5 bases, J lost 5 bases, and 8 bases lay in between. This CDR3 is built from 13 residues. CDR1 and CDR2 (germline): KGHDR, SFDVKD. DNA of the CDR3: TGTGCCACCAGTGGGGTATGGACCGGGGAGCTGTTTTTT. It yields the protein CATSGVWTGELFF.

This clone turned up a few times. Other DNA variants within this sample encode the same CDR3. The rearrangement links TRBV24-1 to TRBJ1-5, with D uncertain. Per germline, CDR1 KGHDR and CDR2 SFDVKD. Trimming removed 4 bases from V and 10 bases from J, with 13 bases in between. This CDR3 spans 13 amino acids. CDR3 residues: CATSDFALSPQHF. The CDR3 DNA follows: TGTGCCACCAGTGACTTTGCGTTGTCCCCCCAGCATTTT.

V usage is TRBV10-3 and J usage is TRBJ2-3; D remains unclear. The germline V gene encodes CDR1 ENHRY and CDR2 SYGVKD. The CDR3 extends over 15 amino acids. V shed 4 bases and J shed 0 bases, with 11 bases lying between them. The CDR3 sequence is CAISAGYTSTDTQYF. The CDR3 DNA sequence: TGTGCCATCAGTGCGGGTTACACCAGCACAGATACGCAGTATTTT.

This chain joins TRBV29-1 and TRBJ2-1; weak D call: TRBD2 (6 bases). The CDR3 is 13 amino acids. Per the germline V gene, CDR1 is SQVTM and CDR2 is ANQGSEA. The ends were cut back, 5 bases at V and 5 bases at J, with 13 bases in the middle. The CDR3 sequence: CSVTRGGDNEQFF. CDR3 coding DNA: TGCAGCGTTACAAGGGGCGGGGACAATGAGCAGTTCTTC.

The chain carries TRBV6-2 or TRBV6-3 and TRBJ1-4; 8 bases are shared with TRBD1. Germline loops: CDR1 MNHEY, CDR2 SVGEGT. The CDR3 extends over 14 amino acids. The ends lost 6 bases at V and 5 bases at J; junction bases unmatched: 5. The CDR3 nucleotides read TGTGCCAGCAGCAGGACAGGGAGGAATGAAAAACTGTTTTTT. Protein: CASSRTGRNEKLFF.